The 23 T cell receptor beta chains listed next were all sequenced from one sample in a study of breast tumors, draining lymph nodes, adjacent tissues. TCRdb recomputed calls from the multiplex PCR reads with MiXCR, one row per CDR3 protein. The profile shows roughly 11,000 distinct CDR3 sequences, over 45% of them singletons. The sequenced material came from breast tumor tissue. All receptors derive from a female donor with breast cancer. Some clones in this sample may be carry-over from other donors' samples.

The chain joins TRBV29-1 to TRBJ2-7; 7 bases line up with TRBD2. With 3 bases clipped from V and 0 bases from J, the junction kept 8 bases outside the gene matches. The CDR3 contains 15 residues. The germline V gene encodes CDR1 SQVTM and CDR2 ANQGSEA. The CDR3 bases are TGCAGCGTTGACTCACAGCGGGGTAGCTCCTACGAGCAGTACGTC. This codes for CSVDSQRGSSYEQYV.

This clonotype qualifies as medium-sized. The J gene is TRBJ1-2, the V gene TRBV5-1, with D hard to call. Trimming stripped 3 bases from V and 4 bases from J, with 10 bases between. CDR1 is SGHRS, CDR2 YFSETQ, per germline. This CDR3 has 13 amino acids. The CDR3 is CASSSLPPYGYTF. Here the CDR3 DNA reads TGCGCCAGCAGCTCCCTCCCGCCCTATGGCTACACCTTC.

In this sample, this clonotype turned up many times. A much larger clone differs by one base, so this may be a read error. This sequence joins TRBV6-1 and TRBJ1-2; unclear D gene. V lost 6 bases and J lost 2, with 10 bases in between. CDR3 length: 13 residues. Per the germline V gene, CDR1 is MNHNS and CDR2 is SASEGT. CDR3 region: CASRHTINYGYTF. The CDR3 bases are TGTGCCAGCAGACACACAATCAACTATGGCTACACCTTC.

The genes are TRBV4-3 and TRBJ1-5; no reliable D call. The CDR3 length is 13 residues. V lost 1 base to trimming and J lost 11 bases, with 12 bases between them. Looked up from germline, CDR1 is LGHNA and CDR2 is YSLEER. CDR3 DNA: TGCGCCAGCAGCCAAGTTGTCCGGGAGACCCAGCATTTT. Translated: CASSQVVRETQHF.

The chain carries TRBV20-1 and TRBJ2-5; no firm D call. Per the germline V gene, CDR1 is DFQATT and CDR2 is SNEGSKA (reference sequence). The CDR3 runs 16 residues. CDR3 protein: CNARGPDEALTETQYF. In DNA form, the CDR3 reads TGCAATGCCAGAGGCCCGGATGAAGCGTTGACAGAGACCCAGTACTTC.

As regards this clonotype: Because the CDR3's place on the DNA is in doubt, the DNA is left out and the CDR3 is given as listed by TCRdb. The V gene is TRBV20-1, the J gene TRBJ2-5; the table calls TRBD1, which could not be checked here. The germline gives CDR1 DFQATT, CDR2 SNEGSKA (reference sequence). A total of 20 residues make up the CDR3, ends included. The chain's CDR3 is CSARGQLSETLFFGSGTQYF.

This clonotype has a count of ten or more. This chain connects TRBV10-2 to TRBJ2-5, with 8 bases matching TRBD2. With 0 bases clipped from V and 5 bases from J, the junction kept 5 bases outside the gene matches. The CDR3 covers 15 residues. Germline V gives CDR1 WSHSY, CDR2 SAAADI. The CDR3 protein is CASSESGTRGETQYF. The CDR3 region has the DNA TGCGCCAGCAGTGAGTCGGGGACTAGAGGGGAGACCCAGTACTTC.

The sample holds a few counts of this clonotype. The gene calls are TRBV7-6 and TRBJ2-3, with 10 bases lining up with TRBD1. The CDR3 spans 19 residues. V lost 1 base, J lost 11 bases, and 21 bases stayed unmatched. Per germline, CDR1 SGHVS and CDR2 FNYEAQ. The chain's CDR3 is CASSLEWTGGPSSYNEQYF. CDR3 nucleotides: TGTGCCAGCAGCTTAGAGTGGACAGGGGGTCCTAGCTCCTACAATGAGCAGTATTTT.

The chain carries TRBV2 and TRBJ2-3; 8 nucleotides align to TRBD2. The V segment lost 7 bases and the J segment 13 bases; nucleotides outside the gene matches: 10. This CDR3 contains 12 residues. CDR1 and CDR2 (germline): SNHLY, FYNNEI. CDR3 protein: CASKELAVLEYF. CDR3 DNA sequence: TGTGCCAGCAAGGAACTAGCGGTTCTGGAGTATTTT.

This clonotype is labeled as medium-sized. The chain employs TRBV7-6 and TRBJ2-2, with D uncertain. The germline V gene has CDR1 SGHVS and CDR2 FNYEAQ. V gave up 5 bases and J gave up 1 base, with 14 bases separating them. This CDR3 is 16 amino acids long. The CDR3 loop is CASSAVRVENTGELFF. Written as DNA, the CDR3 is TGTGCCAGCAGCGCGGTTAGAGTAGAGAACACCGGGGAGCTGTTTTTT.

The chain joins TRBV2 to TRBJ2-3; 10 positions agree with TRBD1. With 8 bases clipped from V and 6 bases from J, the junction kept 14 bases outside the gene matches. CDR1 is SNHLY and CDR2 is FYNNEI in the germline V gene. This CDR3 contains 16 residues. CDR3 DNA sequence: TGTGCCAGCTCTGGGGGACAGGGGTTAGGTTACGATACGCAGTATTTT. Its protein is CASSGGQGLGYDTQYF. Based on the CDR3 plus reference TRBV2 and TRBJ2-3, the full variable domain is EPEVTQTPSHQVTQMGQEVILRCVPISNHLYFYWYRQILGQKVEFLVSFYNNEISEKSEIFDDQFSVERPDGSNFTLKIRSTKLEDSAMYFCASSGGQGLGYDTQYFGPGTRLTVL.

Worth noting for this clonotype: A junction end diverges from the germline sequence, so it may reflect a read error. V and J are TRBV2 and TRBJ2-1; no reliable D call. The germline CDR1 and CDR2 sequences are SNHLY and FYNNEI. The CDR3 totals 12 residues. The CDR3 reads CASSDGWNEQFF. In DNA form, the CDR3 reads TGCGCCAGCAGTGACGGATGGAATGAGCAGTTCTTC.

This clonotype has a single count. The chain links TRBV19 to TRBJ2-1; 8 bases agree with TRBD2. V was pared by 7 bases and J by 4 bases, with 9 bases of the junction left unmatched. The CDR3 consists of 15 residues. The germline CDR1 and CDR2 sequences are LNHDA and SQIVND (reference sequence). The CDR3 sequence is CASTPVAGGYNEQFF. For the CDR3, the DNA is TGTGCCAGTACCCCGGTGGCGGGGGGATACAATGAGCAGTTCTTC. Filled out from reference TRBV19 and TRBJ2-1, the complete variable domain reads DGGITQSPKYLFRKEGQNVTLSCEQNLNHDAMYWYRQDPGQGLRLIYYSQIVNDFQKGDIAEGYSVSREKKESFPLTVTSAQKNPTAFYLCASTPVAGGYNEQFFGPGTRLTVL.

This clonotype was observed many times. The chain has TRBV6-1 and TRBJ1-4; possible D gene TRBD1, 6 bases. V lost 6 bases, J lost 8 bases, and 16 bases lay in between. This CDR3 region has 14 residues. Germline loops: CDR1 MNHNS, CDR2 SASEGT. The CDR3 bases are TGTGCCAGCAGGAACAGGGTGGGGAGAGAAAAACTGTTTTTT. This encodes CASRNRVGREKLFF.

This clonotype was observed a few times. This chain uses TRBV12-3 or TRBV12-4 with TRBJ2-7, with D tentatively TRBD1 (6 bases). The V end lost 6 bases, the J end lost 6 bases, and 9 bases lay between the germline ends. This CDR3 comprises 11 residues. CDR3 nucleotides: TGTGCCAGCAGGCAGGGGAGCGAGCAGTACTTC. Protein: CASRQGSEQYF.

The rearrangement joins TRBV20-1 to TRBJ1-2; the D gene is possibly TRBD1 (5 bases). CDR1 and CDR2 (germline): DFQATT, SNEGSKA (reference sequence). V lost 1 base and J 4 bases, leaving 7 bases between the germline ends. This CDR3 is 12 amino acids long. The CDR3 is CSARAGTYGYTF. The CDR3 DNA sequence: TGCAGTGCTAGAGCGGGGACCTATGGCTACACCTTC.

This clonotype is a singleton in its sample. The conserved phenylalanine or tryptophan is not found at the CDR3 terminus, so this likely reflects a read error. The rearrangement links TRBV7-3 to TRBJ2-2; weak D call: TRBD2 (6 bases). Germline lookup yields CDR1 SGHTA and CDR2 FQGTGA. The CDR3 is made up of 16 amino acids. In nucleotides, the CDR3 is TGTGCCAGCAGCTTAGGGACGGAACGACCTGCCGGGGGGCTGTTTTCT. Translating it yields CASSLGTERPAGGLFS.

The chain uses TRBV7-9 and TRBJ2-5; 8 bases map to TRBD1. With 4 bases clipped from V and 0 bases from J, the junction kept 7 bases outside the gene matches. This CDR3 comprises 16 residues. Per germline, CDR1 SEHNR and CDR2 FQNEAQ (reference sequence). The CDR3 here is CASSSTGTGHQETQYF. The CDR3 nucleotides are TGTGCCAGCAGCTCCACCGGGACAGGCCACCAAGAGACCCAGTACTTC. Full variable domain (rest looked up from reference TRBV7-9 and TRBJ2-5): DTGVSQNPRHKITKRGQNVTFRCDPISEHNRLYWYRQTLGQGPEFLTYFQNEAQLEKSRLLSDRFSAERPKGSFSTLEIQRTEQGDSAMYLCASSSTGTGHQETQYFGPGTRLLVL.

This clonotype was counted only a few times. The chain couples TRBV14 to TRBJ2-7, with D hard to call. Looked up from germline, CDR1 is SGHDN and CDR2 is FVKESK. V lost 0 bases and J 10 bases, leaving 13 bases between the germline ends. The CDR3 is 13 residues long. The CDR3 DNA sequence: TGTGCCAGCAGCCAAGAGTTAGACACCACCCAGTACTTC. It is translated as CASSQELDTTQYF.

Worth noting for this clonotype: The germline gene is not matched at one end of the junction; a read error may be the cause. The CDR3 sequence: CASSLEWGGMNEQSF. CDR3 DNA sequence: TGTGCCAGCAGCTTAGAGTGGGGCGGGATGAATGAGCAGTCCTTC. The gene calls are TRBV7-6 and TRBJ2-1; D is possibly TRBD2 (6 bases). CDR3 length: 15 amino acids. Per germline, CDR1 SGHVS and CDR2 FNYEAQ.

The table lists this clonotype with a few counts. The chain couples TRBV6-5 to TRBJ1-2; no reliable D call. CDR1 and CDR2 (germline): MNHEY, SVGAGI. Trimming removed 5 bases at V and 5 bases at J, with 12 bases between. The CDR3 totals 13 residues. The CDR3 sequence is CASSKGRLYGYTF. The CDR3, as DNA: TGTGCCAGCAGTAAAGGACGCCTTTATGGCTACACCTTC.

Ten or more counts support this clonotype. J is TRBJ2-1 and V is TRBV4-2; D tentatively reads TRBD1 or TRBD2 (5 bases each). This CDR3 has 14 amino acids. Germline assignment: CDR1 LGHNA and CDR2 YNFKEQ. Between the trimmed V and J ends, which lost 0 bases and 8 bases, there was a span of 11 bases. The CDR3 region has the DNA TGTGCCAGCAGCCAAGACCAGGGAGTCGATGAGCAGTTCTTC. Residues: CASSQDQGVDEQFF.

This sequence joins TRBV7-3 and TRBJ2-3; perhaps TRBD2 as D (5 bases). Trimming pared 0 bases from V and 5 bases from J, leaving 12 bases between. The CDR3 is 15 residues long. In germline, CDR1 is SGHTA, CDR2 FQGTGA. The CDR3, as DNA: TGTGCCAGCAGCTTAACGTCTAGTCGGGGAGATACGCAGTATTTT. This gives the protein CASSLTSSRGDTQYF.